The source of this T cell receptor beta chain is a study of T cells in women clearing cervical HPV infection. Study information: Blood came at first lesion visit for cases, post-clearance for controls. Only a few women had HLA typing results available.

Looked up from germline, CDR1 is SGHTA and CDR2 is FQGNSA. This CDR3 region has 15 residues. V lost 0 bases to trimming and J lost 6 bases, with 13 bases between them. Clones were sequenced by immunoSEQ multiplex PCR, and TCRdb holds only the in-frame ones, with some missing. The sample table sets out 10,000 to 15,000 clones. Concerning this clone itself: The read terminates 3 residues ahead of where the CDR3 ends, so the germline J gene completes it.

The chain couples TRBV7-2 to TRBJ2-3; possible D gene TRBD2, 6 bases. This sequence originates from a woman between 18 and 70 years old with a cervical HPV16 infection that either progressed to CIN3+ or cleared (not recorded which). Sequencing was performed on blood buffy coat. The sequenced part of the CDR3 DNA is TGTGCCAGCAGCTTAGCGGTGACTGGGGGGGATACG. This codes for CASSLAVTGGDT. The entire CDR3 is CASSLAVTGGDTQYF.